This T cell receptor beta chain was sequenced in a study of T cell clonotyping in hematopoietic cell transplantation (dated by TCRdb to 2020 to 2023). Broadly, across the study: In the study, around 140 blood samples were gathered from 35 consecutive transplant recipients and their related donors. Recruitment of patients was conducted between late 2015 and early 2017, and follow-up was continued until September 2020 or death.

Only one count was recorded for this clone. Its antigen is still unknown. Base-call qualities are not available, and no considerably larger clone is one nucleotide away. V has 6 bases trimmed and J has 0 bases trimmed; junction bases matching no gene number 9. Via the germline V gene (reference sequence), CDR1 is MNHNY and CDR2 SVGAGI. Including cysteine and phenylalanine, the CDR3 has 16 amino acids. Just the 48-base CDR3 DNA is kept, in frame starting at base 1. The paper's findings and limits, for the study overall: Sample size was limited, and cells were not sorted, so CD4 and CD8 repertoire contributions could not be separated. Broader TCR repertoire diversity after transplant was predicted by Inverse Simpson Index values from donors and from recipients before transplant. After transplant, TCR diversity in recipients dropped, and pathologically expanded clonotypes climbed progressively between day 30 and day 180. Just a small fraction of recipient repertoires overlapped with donor repertoires, and more than 95% appeared de novo at the given depth.

With the immunoSEQ assay, which is a bias-controlled multiplex PCR relying on V- and J-specific primers, TCR beta CDR3 regions were amplified from genomic DNA. In a second PCR step, the CDR3 amplicons were tagged with a proprietary barcode plus Illumina adapter sequences. An Illumina MiSeq instrument was used to sequence the CDR3 libraries. Per the source publication's procedure: Export and quality control were handled in immunoSEQ Analyzer 3.0, while downstream analyses relied on R Bioconductor and Immunarch. Only productive rearrangements within the normalized downsampled data set were used in the calculation of repertoire metrics. Pathologically expanded clonotypes were defined as those larger than 5 templates in the normalized cohort. The Inverse Simpson Index served as the measure of repertoire diversity. CMV-specificity analyses were carried out on the non-normalized data set to capture all clonotypes. TCRdb took over this immuneACCESS table, retaining in-frame rearrangements with V and J assigned. Such tables are incomplete; in checked studies, under half of the missing clones stem from an unresolved V gene, and the remainder is unexplained. V, J and clone size were drawn from that table, and D and trimming were deduced from the DNA. The sample table contains 5,500 to 6,500 clones; only one count was recorded for 60% to 80% of them. The ten largest clones add up to 30% to 40% of the sample.

In light of the paper, this sample's time point label describes: 180 days after allo-HCT. Recipient blood was collected about 28 days before transplant and at days 30, 100 and 180 after transplant. Using Nuclei Lysis Solution, genomic DNA was extracted from unfractionated peripheral blood mononuclear cells that were either fresh or cryopreserved. The sequence derives from a male patient aged 70 to 85 who had an allogeneic stem cell transplant from an unrelated donor, so T cells may come from the graft donor. Some clones in this sample may be carry-over from other donors' samples. The sequencing here drew on peripheral blood mononuclear cells, taken 180 days after allogeneic stem cell transplant. The rearrangement combines TRBV6-6 with TRBJ2-3; TRBD2 aligns with 7 central bases. The nucleotides are TGTGCCAGCAGCCCGTTTAGCGGGTTTAGCACAGATACGCAGTATTTT. Protein translation: CASSPFSGFSTDTQYF.